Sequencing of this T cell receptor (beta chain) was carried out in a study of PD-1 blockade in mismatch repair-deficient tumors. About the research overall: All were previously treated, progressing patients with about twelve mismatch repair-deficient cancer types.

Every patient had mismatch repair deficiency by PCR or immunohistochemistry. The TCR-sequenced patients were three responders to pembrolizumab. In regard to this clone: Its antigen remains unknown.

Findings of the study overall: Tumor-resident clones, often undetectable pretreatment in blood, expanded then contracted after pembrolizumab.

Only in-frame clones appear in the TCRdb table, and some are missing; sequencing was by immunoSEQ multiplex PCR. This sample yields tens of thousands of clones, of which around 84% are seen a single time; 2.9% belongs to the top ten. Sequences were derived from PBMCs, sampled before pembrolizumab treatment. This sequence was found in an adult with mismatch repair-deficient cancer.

The CDR3 is CASTNDRGPDTQYF. The CDR3 DNA reads TGTGCCAGCACTAACGACAGGGGGCCTGATACGCAGTATTTT. The chain links TRBV2 to TRBJ2-3; TRBD1 aligns across 10 bases. Germline lookup yields CDR1 SNHLY and CDR2 FYNNEI. V dropped 7 bases and J dropped 6; count of bases not matched to a gene: 7. The CDR3 runs 14 residues.